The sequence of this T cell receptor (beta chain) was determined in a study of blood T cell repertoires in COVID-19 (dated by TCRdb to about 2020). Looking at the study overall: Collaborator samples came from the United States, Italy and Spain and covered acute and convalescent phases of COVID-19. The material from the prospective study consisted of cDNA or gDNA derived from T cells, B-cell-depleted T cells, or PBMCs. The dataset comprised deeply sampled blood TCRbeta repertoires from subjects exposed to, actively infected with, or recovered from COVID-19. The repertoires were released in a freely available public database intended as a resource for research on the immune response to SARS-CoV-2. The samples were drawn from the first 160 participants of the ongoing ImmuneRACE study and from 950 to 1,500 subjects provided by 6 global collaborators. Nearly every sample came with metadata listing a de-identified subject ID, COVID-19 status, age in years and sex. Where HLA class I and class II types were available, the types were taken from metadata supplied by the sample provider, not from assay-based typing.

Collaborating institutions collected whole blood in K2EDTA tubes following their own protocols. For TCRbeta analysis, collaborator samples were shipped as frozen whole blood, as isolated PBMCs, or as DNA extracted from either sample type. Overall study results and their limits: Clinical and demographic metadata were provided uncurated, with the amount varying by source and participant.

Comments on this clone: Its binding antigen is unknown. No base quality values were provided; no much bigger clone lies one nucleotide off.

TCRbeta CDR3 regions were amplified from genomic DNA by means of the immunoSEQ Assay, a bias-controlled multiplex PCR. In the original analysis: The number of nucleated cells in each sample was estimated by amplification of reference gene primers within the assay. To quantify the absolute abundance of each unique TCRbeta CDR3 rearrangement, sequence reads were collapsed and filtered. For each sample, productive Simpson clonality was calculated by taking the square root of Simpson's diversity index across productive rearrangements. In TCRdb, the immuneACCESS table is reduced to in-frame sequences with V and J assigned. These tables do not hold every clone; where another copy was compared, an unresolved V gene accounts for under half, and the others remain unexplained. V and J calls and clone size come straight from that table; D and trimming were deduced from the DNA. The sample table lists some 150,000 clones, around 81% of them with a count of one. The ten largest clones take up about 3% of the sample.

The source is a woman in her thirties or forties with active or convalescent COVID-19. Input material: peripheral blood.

CDR3 sequence: CSVDNGQGAGYGYTF. The base sequence is TGCAGCGTTGATAACGGCCAGGGGGCGGGATATGGCTACACCTTC. The sequence links TRBV29-1 to TRBJ1-2, and TRBD1 aligns with 8 junction nucleotides. Reading from cysteine to phenylalanine, the CDR3 counts 15 amino acids. The CDR3 DNA has 45 bases and is translated from base 1. Germline trimming: 3 bases from V, 5 bases from J; junction bases outside gene matches: 11. Sequences SQVTM (CDR1) and ANQGSEA (CDR2) are obtained from the germline V gene.